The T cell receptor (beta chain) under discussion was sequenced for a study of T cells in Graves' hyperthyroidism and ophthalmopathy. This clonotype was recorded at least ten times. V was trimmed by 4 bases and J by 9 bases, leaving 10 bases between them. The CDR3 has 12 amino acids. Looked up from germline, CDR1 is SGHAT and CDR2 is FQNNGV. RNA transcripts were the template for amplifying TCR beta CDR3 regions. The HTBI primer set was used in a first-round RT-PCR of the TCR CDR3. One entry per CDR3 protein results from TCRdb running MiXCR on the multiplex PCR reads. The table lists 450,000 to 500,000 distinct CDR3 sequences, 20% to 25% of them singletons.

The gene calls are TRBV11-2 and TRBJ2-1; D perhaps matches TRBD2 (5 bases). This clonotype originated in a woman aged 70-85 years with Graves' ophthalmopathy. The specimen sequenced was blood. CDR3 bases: TGTGCCAGCAGCTATGGGCTAGCTGAGCAGTTCTTC. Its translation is CASSYGLAEQFF.